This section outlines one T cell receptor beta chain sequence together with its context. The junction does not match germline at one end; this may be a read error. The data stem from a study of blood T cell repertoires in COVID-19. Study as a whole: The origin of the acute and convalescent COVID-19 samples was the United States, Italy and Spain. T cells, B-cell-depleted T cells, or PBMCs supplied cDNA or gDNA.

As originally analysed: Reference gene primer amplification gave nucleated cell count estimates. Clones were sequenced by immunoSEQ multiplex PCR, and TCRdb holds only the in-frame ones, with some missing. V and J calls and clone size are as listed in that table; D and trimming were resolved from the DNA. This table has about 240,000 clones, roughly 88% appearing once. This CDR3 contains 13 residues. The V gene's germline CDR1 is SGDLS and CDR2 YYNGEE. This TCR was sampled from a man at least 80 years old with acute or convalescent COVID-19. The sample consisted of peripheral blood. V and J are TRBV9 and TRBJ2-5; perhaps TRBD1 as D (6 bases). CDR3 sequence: CASSVGTQETQYF. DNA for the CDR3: TGCGCCAGCAGCGTCGGGACACAAGAGACCCAGTACTTC. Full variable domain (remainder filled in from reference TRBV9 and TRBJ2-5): DSGVTQTPKHLITATGQRVTLRCSPRSGDLSVYWYQQSLDQGLQFLIQYYNGEERAKGNILERFSAQQFPDLHSELNLSSLELGDSALYFCASSVGTQETQYFGPGTRLLVL.